A selection of T cell receptor beta chains follows, all from one sample in a study of technical replicates of blood from several donors. The table came from immunoSEQ multiplex PCR; TCRdb's copy has only in-frame clones and leaves some out. The table has more than 95,000 clones, 95% seen once. Sequenced sample: T cells isolated from PBMCs. The receptors originated from a human donor in good health. Each CDR3 is given with its conserved first and last residue. D genes are given only for firm matches. Size is stated for part of the rows, as once, few or many counts, or as a class when the clone is expanded.

clone_size,d_call,v_call,j_call,cdr3_nt,cdr3_aa
once,TRBD1,TRBV27,TRBJ1-1,TGTGCCAGCGCCCCGGGACAGGGTTCTGAAGCTTTCTTT,CASAPGQGSEAFF
NA,NA,TRBV4-2,TRBJ1-5,TGTGCCAGCAGCCAAGAGCGGGGAAATCAGCCCCAGCATTTT,CASSQERGNQPQHF
NA,NA,TRBV27,TRBJ1-2,TGTGCCAGCAGTTTATCAAAGGGCGGATTTTCTGCGGGATACACCTTC,CASSLSKGGFSAGYTF
NA,NA,TRBV29-1,TRBJ2-2,TGCAGCATCAGAAGCGGGACCGGGGAGCTGTTTTTT,CSIRSGTGELFF
NA,NA,TRBV2,TRBJ1-5,TGTGCCAGCAGTGAAACAGGAATACGGCAGCCCCAGCATTTT,CASSETGIRQPQHF
NA,NA,TRBV29-1,TRBJ2-7,TGCAGCGTCCTTACCAGGCCGATCGGCGAGCAGTACTTC,CSVLTRPIGEQYF
NA,TRBD1,TRBV13,TRBJ2-6,TGTGCCAGCAGCTTCGTCAAGGGGACAGGGGCTGGGGCCAACGTCCTGACTTTC,CASSFVKGTGAGANVLTF
NA,TRBD1,TRBV2,TRBJ2-2,TGTGCCAGCAGTGAATCTTGGGACAGGGAGGACACCGGGGAGCTGTTTTTT,CASSESWDREDTGELFF
NA,NA,TRBV5-1,TRBJ2-1,TGCGCCAGCAGCTTCCGCGGTCGGGGCTCCTACAATGAGCAGTTCTTC,CASSFRGRGSYNEQFF
NA,NA,TRBV19,TRBJ1-6,TGTGCCAGTAGTATATCAGTGGATAATTCACCCCTCCACTTT,CASSISVDNSPLHF
NA,NA,TRBV9,TRBJ2-1,TGTGCCAGCAGCACCGGACAGCCCACAGGTGAGCAGTTCTTC,CASSTGQPTGEQFF
NA,NA,TRBV9,TRBJ1-2,TGTGCCAGCAGCTTAAGTGGGTCAGCGGACTATGGCTACACCTTC,CASSLSGSADYGYTF
NA,TRBD2,TRBV14,TRBJ2-1,TGTGCCAGCAGCAACCGACTAGCGGGAGGGCCGAGGTTGGTCTTC,CASSNRLAGGPRLVF
NA,NA,TRBV5-6,TRBJ2-7,TGTGCCAGCAGCTTGCAGGGCAAGGGGCACGAGCAGTACTTC,CASSLQGKGHEQYF
NA,NA,TRBV5-6,TRBJ2-7,TGTGCCAGCAGCTTGCTGGCAGGGACCTACGAGCAGTACTTC,CASSLLAGTYEQYF
NA,NA,TRBV6-1,TRBJ1-4,TGTGCCAGCAGTGAAGTCTACAGGGCAGACGAAAAACTGTTTTTT,CASSEVYRADEKLFF